This T cell receptor beta chain was sequenced in a study of blood T cell repertoires in COVID-19. Study background: Samples of COVID-19 (acute and convalescent) were obtained from the United States, Italy and Spain. Sample material is recorded as cDNA or gDNA derived from T cells, B-cell-depleted T cells, or PBMCs.

V was cut by 4 bases and J by 7 bases, with 8 bases left in between. The length of the CDR3 is 13 residues. Germline CDR1 reads LNHDA; CDR2 reads SQIVND (reference sequence). Authors' processing steps: By means of reference gene primer amplification, nucleated cell counts were estimated. The data were produced by immunoSEQ multiplex PCR, yet TCRdb's version contains in-frame clones alone and is incomplete. Clonal size and the V and J genes are those of that table, whereas D and trimming came from the DNA. The profile shows about 85,000 clones, around nine tenths of them singletons. This TCR derives from a man between 60 and 75 years old with acute or convalescent COVID-19. The chain couples TRBV19 to TRBJ1-6, with a weak D call TRBD1 (6 bases). The source material was peripheral blood. The CDR3 sequence: CASSRDINSPLHF. The CDR3 DNA reads TGTGCCAGTAGTAGGGACATCAATTCACCCCTCCACTTT.